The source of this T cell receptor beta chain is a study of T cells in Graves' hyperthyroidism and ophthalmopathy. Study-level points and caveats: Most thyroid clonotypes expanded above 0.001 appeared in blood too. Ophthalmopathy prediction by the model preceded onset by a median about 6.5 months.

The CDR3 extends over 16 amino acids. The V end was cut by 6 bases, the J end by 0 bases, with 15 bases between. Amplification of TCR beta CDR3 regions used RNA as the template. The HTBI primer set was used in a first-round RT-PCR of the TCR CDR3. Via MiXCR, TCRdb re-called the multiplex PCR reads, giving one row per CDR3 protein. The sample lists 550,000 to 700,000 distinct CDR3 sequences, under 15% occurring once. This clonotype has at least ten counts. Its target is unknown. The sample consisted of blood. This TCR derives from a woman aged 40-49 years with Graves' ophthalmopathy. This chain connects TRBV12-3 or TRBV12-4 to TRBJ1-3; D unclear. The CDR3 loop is CASSSDGGPSGNTIYF. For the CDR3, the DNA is TGTGCCAGCAGCTCGGACGGTGGACCCTCTGGAAACACCATATATTTT.